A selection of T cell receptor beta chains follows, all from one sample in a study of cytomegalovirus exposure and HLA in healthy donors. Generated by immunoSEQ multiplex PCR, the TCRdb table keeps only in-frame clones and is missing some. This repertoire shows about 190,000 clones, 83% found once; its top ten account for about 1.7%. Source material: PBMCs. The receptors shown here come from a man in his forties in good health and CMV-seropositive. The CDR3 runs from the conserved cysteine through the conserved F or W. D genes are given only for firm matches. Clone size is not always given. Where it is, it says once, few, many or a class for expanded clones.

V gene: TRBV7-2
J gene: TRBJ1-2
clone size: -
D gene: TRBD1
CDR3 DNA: TGTGCCAGCAGCCGACAGGGGGACTATGGCTACACCTTC
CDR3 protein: CASSRQGDYGYTF

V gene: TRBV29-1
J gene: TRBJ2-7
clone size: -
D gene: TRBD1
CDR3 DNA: TGCAGCGTTGGGGGACAGGGGGCAGGCTACGAGCAGTACTTC
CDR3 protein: CSVGGQGAGYEQYF

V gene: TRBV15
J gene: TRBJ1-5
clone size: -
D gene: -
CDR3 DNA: TGTGCCACCAGCCCAGCTCGGGGGGGGCAGCCCCAGCATTTT
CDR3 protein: CATSPARGGQPQHF

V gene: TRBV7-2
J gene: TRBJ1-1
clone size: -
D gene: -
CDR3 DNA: TGTGCCAGCAGCTTAGTGTGGGGAGACACTGAAGCTTTCTTT
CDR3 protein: CASSLVWGDTEAFF

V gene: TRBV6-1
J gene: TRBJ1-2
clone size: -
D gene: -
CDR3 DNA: TGTGCCAGCAGTGAAGCCCCGGGCTATGGCTACACCTTC
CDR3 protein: CASSEAPGYGYTF

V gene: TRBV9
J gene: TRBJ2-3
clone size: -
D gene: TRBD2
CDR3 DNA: TGTGCCAGCACCAGGACTAGCGGGGTTGGCACAGATACGCAGTATTTT
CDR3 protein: CASTRTSGVGTDTQYF

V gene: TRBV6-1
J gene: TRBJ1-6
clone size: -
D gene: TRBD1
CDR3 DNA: TGTGCCCTGTGTGGGACAGGAGATAATTCACCCCTCCACTTT
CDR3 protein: CALCGTGDNSPLHF

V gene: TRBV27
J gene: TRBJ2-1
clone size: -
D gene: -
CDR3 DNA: TGTGCCACCCGCGAGCGGGCGTCCTACAATGAGCAGTTCTTC
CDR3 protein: CATRERASYNEQFF

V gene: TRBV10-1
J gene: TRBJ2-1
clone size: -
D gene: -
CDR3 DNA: TGCGCCAGCAGTGAGTCGAGGGGGACTACCTACAATGAGCAGTTCTTC
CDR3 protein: CASSESRGTTYNEQFF

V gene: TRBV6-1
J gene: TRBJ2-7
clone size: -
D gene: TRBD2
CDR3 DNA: TGTGCCAGCAGCCCCTACGCGGGAGGTGACTACGAGCAGTACTTC
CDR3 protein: CASSPYAGGDYEQYF

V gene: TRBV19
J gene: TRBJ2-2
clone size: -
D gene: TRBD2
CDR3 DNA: TGTGCCAGTAGTAAAGAGGGACTAGCGGGAGCTATCAACACCGGGGAGCTGTTTTTT
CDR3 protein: CASSKEGLAGAINTGELFF

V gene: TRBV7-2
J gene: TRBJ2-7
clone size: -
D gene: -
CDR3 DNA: TGTGCCAGCAGCCCCAGCGGGTCCGCCTACGAGCAGTACTTC
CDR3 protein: CASSPSGSAYEQYF

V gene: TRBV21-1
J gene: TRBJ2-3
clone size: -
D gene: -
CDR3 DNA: TGTGCCAGCAGCGCGGAGGGGAGGGATACGCAGTATTTT
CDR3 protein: CASSAEGRDTQYF

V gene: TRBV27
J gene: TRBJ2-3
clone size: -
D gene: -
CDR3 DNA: TGTGCCAGCAGTTCTCGCACAGATACGCAGTATTTT
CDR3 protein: CASSSRTDTQYF

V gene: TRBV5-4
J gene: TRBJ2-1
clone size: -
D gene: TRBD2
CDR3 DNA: TGTGCCAGCCGGGGGAGGGGAAGCGGCGACGAGCAGTTCTTC
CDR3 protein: CASRGRGSGDEQFF

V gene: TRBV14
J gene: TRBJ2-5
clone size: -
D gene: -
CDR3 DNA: TGTGCCAGCAGCCAAGATCTACCAGAGACCCAGTACTTC
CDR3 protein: CASSQDLPETQYF

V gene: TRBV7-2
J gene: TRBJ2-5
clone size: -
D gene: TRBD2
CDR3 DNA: TGTGCCAGCAGCTTAATTAGCGGGGAGGGGGAGACCCAGTACTTC
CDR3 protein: CASSLISGEGETQYF

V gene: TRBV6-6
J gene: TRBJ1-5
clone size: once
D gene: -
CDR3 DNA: TGTGCCAGCAGTTACTCTTCCGGGAGTCAGCCCCAGCATTTT
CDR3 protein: CASSYSSGSQPQHF

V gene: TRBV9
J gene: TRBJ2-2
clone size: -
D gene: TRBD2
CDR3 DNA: TGTGCCAGCAGCGCTGGGGGGGGAGTCTTCACCGGGGAGCTGTTTTTT
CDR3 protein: CASSAGGGVFTGELFF

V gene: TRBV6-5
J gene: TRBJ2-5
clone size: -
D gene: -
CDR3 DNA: TGTGCCAGCAGTACAGGCATAGGGTACCAAGAGACCCAGTACTTC
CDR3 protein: CASSTGIGYQETQYF

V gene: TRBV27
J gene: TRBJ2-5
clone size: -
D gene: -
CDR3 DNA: TGTGCCAGCAGATCAAGACCCGGACAGAACCAAGAGACCCAGTACTTC
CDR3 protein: CASRSRPGQNQETQYF

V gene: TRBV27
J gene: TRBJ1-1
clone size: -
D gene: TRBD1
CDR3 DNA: TGTGCCAGCAGTTTAACCCTCCCCACAGGGGGATGGACTGAAGCTTTCTTT
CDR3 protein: CASSLTLPTGGWTEAFF

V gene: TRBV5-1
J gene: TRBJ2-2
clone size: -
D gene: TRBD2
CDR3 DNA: TGCGCCAGCACCCAGTCTCTCGGGAGGGTCAGCACCGGGGAGCTGTTTTTT
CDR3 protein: CASTQSLGRVSTGELFF